One and the same sample provided the 27 T cell receptor beta chains below, sequenced in a study of blood T cells in healthy people across ages. Primers used in a second PCR of about 6 to 11 cycles were a sample-barcoded 5' primer and a J-beta primer mix. TCRdb reanalysed the 5' RACE reads using MiXCR and keeps one entry per CDR3 protein. The table shows approximately 2,000,000 distinct CDR3 sequences, with about two fifths occurring only once. Specimen: blood. Source of these receptors: a human donor in good health.

This clonotype was found a few times. V usage is TRBV7-2 and J usage is TRBJ2-5, with 9 nucleotides matching TRBD1. The CDR3 sequence is 16 residues long. The V gene end was trimmed by 2 bases and the J gene end by 3 bases; junction bases not matched to a gene: 7. The germline CDR1 and CDR2 sequences are SGHTA and FQGNSA. The CDR3 nucleotides are TGTGCCAGCAGCTTATCTCTGGGACAGGGAGAAGAGACCCAGTACTTC. Protein: CASSLSLGQGEETQYF.

This clonotype was detected only once. The chain couples TRBV29-1 to TRBJ2-3; the match to TRBD1 covers 7 bases. The ends lost 4 bases at V and 5 bases at J; junction bases unmatched: 15. CDR3 length: 16 residues. Germline V CDR1 and CDR2: SQVTM, ANQGSEA. The CDR3 DNA sequence: TGCAGCGTTGTTGAGGTATCTAGGTCAGGGGGAGATACGCAGTATTTT. Translation: CSVVEVSRSGGDTQYF.

This clonotype was counted a few times. This chain connects TRBV6-4 to TRBJ2-7; tentatively, D is TRBD2 (5 bases). The germline CDR1 and CDR2 sequences are MRHNA and SNTAGT. The CDR3 spans 16 residues. Between the trimmed V and J ends, which lost 2 bases and 3 bases, there was a span of 17 bases. The DNA of the CDR3 is TGTGCCAGCAGTGACCCCCTAGTACGGGGTGGCTACGAGCAGTACTTC. This gives the protein CASSDPLVRGGYEQYF.

This clonotype was seen a handful of times. This chain links TRBV27 with TRBJ1-5, with TRBD1 identical over 8 bases. V lost 7 bases, J lost 4 bases, and 6 bases stayed unmatched. The CDR3 covers 14 residues. Germline lookup yields CDR1 MNHEY and CDR2 SMNVEV (reference sequence). CDR3 loop: CASTTGGGNQPQHF. The CDR3 DNA follows: TGTGCCAGCACTACAGGGGGGGGAAATCAGCCCCAGCATTTT.

This clonotype was seen only a few times. This chain connects TRBV7-6 to TRBJ2-3, with a tentative D call TRBD1 (5 bases). The CDR3 covers 17 residues. V gave up 5 bases and J gave up 2 bases, with 20 bases separating them. The germline CDR1 and CDR2 sequences are SGHVS and FNYEAQ. The CDR3 sequence: CASSRSAAGRNTDTQYF. The CDR3 DNA reads as TGTGCCAGCAGCCGTTCGGCGGCAGGGCGGAACACAGATACGCAGTATTTT.

This clonotype was seen only once. This rearrangement joins TRBV4-2 to TRBJ2-5; D gene ambiguous. This CDR3 region has 15 residues. CDR1 is LGHNA, CDR2 YNFKEQ, per germline. Trimming removed 6 bases at V and 2 bases at J, with 16 bases between. The CDR3 sequence: CASSNMARRQETQYF. The CDR3, as DNA: TGTGCCAGCAGTAACATGGCTAGACGGCAAGAGACCCAGTACTTC.

V and J are TRBV6-4 and TRBJ2-3; D call uncertain. The germline gives CDR1 MRHNA, CDR2 SNTAGT. V dropped 8 bases and J dropped 6 bases, with 6 bases sitting between them. This CDR3 contains 10 residues. CDR3 protein: CASGHDTQYF. The CDR3 DNA reads as TGTGCCAGCGGTCATGATACGCAGTATTTT.

The CDR3 nucleotides are TGCAGCGCCGAGAGTGCAACTAATGAAAAACTGTTTTTT. It translates to CSAESATNEKLFF. The V call is TRBV29-1, the J call TRBJ1-4; D is undetermined. The ends were cut back, 7 bases at V and 0 bases at J, with 9 bases in the middle. CDR1 is SQVTM and CDR2 is ANQGSEA in the germline V gene. The CDR3 is 13 amino acids.

Only a few counts were recorded for this clonotype. The chain recombines TRBV4-3 with TRBJ2-3, with 7 nucleotides matching TRBD2. Trimming removed 0 bases from V and 2 bases from J; junction bases left unmatched: 5. The CDR3 spans 16 residues. Germline CDR1 is LGHNA and CDR2 is YSLEER. The CDR3 protein is CASSQDGGTNTDTQYF. In DNA, the CDR3 is TGCGCCAGCAGCCAAGATGGCGGGACTAACACAGATACGCAGTATTTT.

The chain carries TRBV29-1 and TRBJ1-2; D remains ambiguous. The germline V gene encodes CDR1 SQVTM and CDR2 ANQGSEA. V gave up 6 bases and J gave up 4 bases, with 15 bases separating them. CDR3 length: 13 amino acids. The CDR3 coding sequence is TGCAGCGTCGCCATCTTAGGACCCTATGGCTACACCTTC. It yields the protein CSVAILGPYGYTF. The variable domain in full, completed from reference TRBV29-1 and TRBJ1-2, reads SAVISQKPSRDICQRGTSLTIQCQVDSQVTMMFWYRQQPGQSLTLIATANQGSEATYESGFVIDKFPISRPNLTFSTLTVSNMSPEDSSIYLCSVAILGPYGYTFGSGTRLTVV.

The table lists this clonotype with a few counts. The genes are TRBV6-4 and TRBJ1-5; 10 nucleotides line up with TRBD1. The germline V gene has CDR1 MRHNA and CDR2 SNTAGT. V gave up 10 bases and J gave up 6 bases; unmatched junction bases: 12. The CDR3 spans 15 residues. CDR3 DNA: TGTGCCATGCGGACAGGGGGTCGTCTTTTTCAGCCCCAGCATTTT. The encoded protein is CAMRTGGRLFQPQHF.

The chain uses TRBV5-1 and TRBJ1-1; D is possibly TRBD1 (6 bases). The CDR3 runs to 13 residues. Deletions cut 2 bases from V and 8 bases from J, with 13 bases between. Germline V gene data show CDR1 as SGHRS and CDR2 as YFSETQ. CDR3 nucleotides: TGCGCCAGCAGCTTCCAACTGGACAGCGAAGCTTTCTTT. Protein sequence: CASSFQLDSEAFF.

The DNA for the CDR3 is TGTGCCAGCAGCTGGGACAGGGAGGAAAAACTGTTTTTT. Translating gives CASSWDREEKLFF. The rearrangement links TRBV5-5 to TRBJ1-4; 9 bases match TRBD1. The CDR3 consists of 13 residues. The V gene end was trimmed by 3 bases and the J gene end by 8 bases; junction bases not matched to a gene: 2. CDR1 is SGHKS and CDR2 is YYEKEE in the germline V gene (reference sequence). The full variable domain, with the rest looked up from reference TRBV5-5 and TRBJ1-4, is DAGVTQSPTHLIKTRGQQVTLRCSPISGHKSVSWYQQVLGQGPQFIFQYYEKEERGRGNFPDRFSARQFPNYSSELNVNALLLGDSALYLCASSWDREEKLFFGSGTQLSVL.

This clonotype was detected only a few times. The V call is TRBV10-3, the J call TRBJ2-1; possibly TRBD2 for D (7 bases). Germline V gene sequence: CDR1 ENHRY, CDR2 SYGVKD. CDR3 length: 15 amino acids. Trimming cost V 4 bases and J 2 bases, with 12 bases left between them. CDR3 in DNA: TGTGCCATCAGTGCTGGGGGGGACACCTACAATGAGCAGTTCTTC. It is translated as CAISAGGDTYNEQFF.

This clonotype has more than one count but fewer than ten. The V and J genes are TRBV10-3 and TRBJ1-2; the D gene is possibly TRBD1 (5 bases). This CDR3 spans 15 amino acids. Germline CDR1 and CDR2: ENHRY and SYGVKD. Deletions cut 3 bases from V and 8 bases from J, with 19 bases between. CDR3 region: CAISDRSWGAGGYTF. The DNA of the CDR3 is TGTGCCATCAGTGATCGGTCCTGGGGCGCCGGCGGCTACACCTTC.

The rearrangement uses TRBV7-9 and TRBJ1-5, with D hard to call. The CDR3 extends over 16 amino acids. Germline assignment: CDR1 SEHNR and CDR2 FQNEAQ (reference sequence). The V end was cut by 5 bases, the J end by 0 bases, with 14 bases between. In DNA, the CDR3 is TGTGCCAGCAGCAGGGAGGGCACCTATAGCAATCAGCCCCAGCATTTT. Translation: CASSREGTYSNQPQHF.

This clonotype was detected once. The J gene is TRBJ2-3, the V gene TRBV6-2 or TRBV6-3; 14 bases line up with TRBD2. Germline lookup yields CDR1 MNHEY and CDR2 SVGEGT. This CDR3 has 15 residues. V was pared by 7 bases and J by 5 bases, with 5 bases of the junction left unmatched. CDR3 in DNA: TGTGCCAGCACACCGGGACTAGCGGGGGTAGATACGCAGTATTTT. This encodes CASTPGLAGVDTQYF.

The rearrangement uses TRBV6-2 or TRBV6-3 and TRBJ2-7; D may correspond to TRBD1 or TRBD2 (6 bases each). This CDR3 has 14 residues. Germline V gene lookup returns CDR1 MNHEY and CDR2 SVGEGT. Trimming took off 6 bases at V and 4 bases at J, with 16 bases between the two ends. The CDR3 region is CASRRGDNYYEQYF. In DNA, the CDR3 is TGTGCCAGCAGAAGGGGGGACAACTATTACGAGCAGTACTTC.

The rearrangement links TRBV27 to TRBJ2-7, with no clear D. The germline CDR1 and CDR2 sequences are MNHEY and SMNVEV (reference sequence). The CDR3 is made up of 13 amino acids. V was trimmed by 3 bases and J by 9 bases, leaving 15 bases between them. CDR3 in amino acids: CASSFFRSSVQYF. CDR3 in DNA: TGTGCCAGCAGTTTCTTCAGGTCTTCCGTGCAGTACTTC.

This clonotype was picked up a small number of times. The chain combines TRBV29-1 with TRBJ2-5, with 7 nucleotides matching TRBD1. The CDR3 contains 12 residues. The germline gives CDR1 SQVTM, CDR2 ANQGSEA. The CDR3 protein is CTSDRWMETQYF. Here the CDR3 DNA reads TGCACCTCGGACAGGTGGATGGAGACCCAGTACTTC.

The chain combines TRBV5-1 with TRBJ1-2; TRBD1 matches at 7 bases. The CDR3 is 15 amino acids. Germline V CDR1 and CDR2: SGHRS, YFSETQ. V lost 1 base, J lost 4 bases, and 7 bases stayed unmatched. This chain's CDR3 is CASSLSQGGGYGYTF. CDR3 coding DNA: TGCGCCAGCAGCTTGAGTCAGGGGGGCGGCTATGGCTACACCTTC.

In this sample, this clonotype turned up a few times. V usage is TRBV7-2 and J usage is TRBJ1-5; perhaps TRBD1 as D (5 bases). V shed 5 bases and J shed 3 bases, with 14 bases lying between them. Germline V gives CDR1 SGHTA, CDR2 FQGNSA. The CDR3 has 15 amino acids. DNA of the CDR3: TGTGCCAGCAGCCTAGTCGACAGCCACAATCAGCCCCAGCATTTT. Translated, it gives CASSLVDSHNQPQHF.

This sequence joins TRBV5-1 and TRBJ2-1, with 9 bases identical to TRBD1. The DNA end lines up better with TRBJ2-7; the J call may be wrong. CDR1 SGHRS and CDR2 YFSETQ come from the germline V gene. The CDR3 is 15 residues long. The CDR3 is CASSLPLTGGHEQYF. Here the CDR3 DNA reads TGCGCCAGCAGCTTGCCTCTGACAGGGGGGCACGAGCAGTACTTC.

This clonotype was detected a few times. This chain joins TRBV28 and TRBJ2-5; TRBD1 aligns across 7 bases. Trimming removed 5 bases from V and 5 bases from J; junction bases left unmatched: 14. Per the germline V gene, CDR1 is MDHEN and CDR2 is SYDVKM. The CDR3 consists of 16 residues. The CDR3 loop reads CASSLLRDSPRETQYF. The CDR3 DNA reads TGTGCCAGCAGTCTCCTCCGGGACAGCCCCAGGGAGACCCAGTACTTC. The full variable domain, rest sourced from reference TRBV28 and TRBJ2-5, is DVKVTQSSRYLVKRTGEKVFLECVQDMDHENMFWYRQDPGLGLRLIYFSYDVKMKEKGDIPEGYSVSREKKERFSLILESASTNQTSMYLCASSLLRDSPRETQYFGPGTRLLVL.

The rearrangement uses TRBV6-2 or TRBV6-3 and TRBJ2-4, with TRBD2 as a possible D gene (5 bases). The end of the DNA aligns better with TRBJ2-7, so the J call may be wrong. The CDR3 contains 14 residues. Germline V gene data show CDR1 as MNHEY and CDR2 as SVGEGT. The CDR3 reads CASSYFGWTYEQYF. CDR3 sequence (DNA): TGTGCCAGCAGTTACTTTGGATGGACTTACGAGCAGTACTTC.

The rearrangement links TRBV20-1 to TRBJ2-1, with 8 bases matching TRBD2. Germline loops: CDR1 DFQATT, CDR2 SNEGSKA (reference sequence). Trimming took 2 bases from V and 4 from J; bases not matched to a gene: 7. The CDR3 sequence is 15 residues long. CDR3 in amino acids: CSARRAGVMYNEQFF. CDR3 DNA sequence: TGCAGTGCTAGAAGAGCGGGGGTGATGTACAATGAGCAGTTCTTC.

This clonotype has just a few counts. The chain carries TRBV28 and TRBJ1-5; 11 bases agree with TRBD1. CDR1 is MDHEN, CDR2 SYDVKM, per germline. The CDR3 consists of 15 residues. After removal of 3 bases from V and 6 bases from J, the junction contained 4 bases not matched to a gene. CDR3 amino acids: CASSLSGTGGQPQHF. The CDR3 bases are TGTGCCAGCAGTTTGTCCGGGACAGGGGGTCAGCCCCAGCATTTT.